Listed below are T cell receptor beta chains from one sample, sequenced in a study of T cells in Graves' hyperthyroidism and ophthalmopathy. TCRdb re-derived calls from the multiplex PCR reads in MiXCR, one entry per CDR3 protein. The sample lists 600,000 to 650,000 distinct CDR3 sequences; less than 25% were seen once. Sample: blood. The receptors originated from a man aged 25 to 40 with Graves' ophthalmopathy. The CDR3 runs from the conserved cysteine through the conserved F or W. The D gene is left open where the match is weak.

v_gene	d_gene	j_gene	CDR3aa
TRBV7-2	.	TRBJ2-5	CASSFGGGYQETQYF
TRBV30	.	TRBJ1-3	CAWSPFTLPTNTIYF
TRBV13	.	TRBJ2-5	CASSLGLQTQYF
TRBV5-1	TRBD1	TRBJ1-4	CASSGTGTGLEKLFF
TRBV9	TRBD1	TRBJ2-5	CASSASGTGEETQYF
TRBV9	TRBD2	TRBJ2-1	CASSASGRYDEQFF
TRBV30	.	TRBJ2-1	CAWSSLAYNEQFF
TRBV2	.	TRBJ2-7	CASSAGEGHYYEQYF
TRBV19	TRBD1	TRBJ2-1	CASKPSGTGGFNEQFF
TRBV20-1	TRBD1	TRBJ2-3	CSPTSPRDRGKDTQYF
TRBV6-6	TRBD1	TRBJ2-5	CASSYSGTGGQETQYF
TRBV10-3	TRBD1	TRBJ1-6	CAISGTGGYHNSPLHF
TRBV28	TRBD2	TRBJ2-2	CASSGRARGTGELFF
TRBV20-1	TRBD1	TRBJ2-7	CSASLGQGAFEQYF
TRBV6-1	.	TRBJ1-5	CASRLTASNQPQHF
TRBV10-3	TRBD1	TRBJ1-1	CAISEEGANTEAFF
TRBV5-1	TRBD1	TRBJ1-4	CASSEQGAVNEKLFF
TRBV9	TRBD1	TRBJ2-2	CASSVQGAGELFF
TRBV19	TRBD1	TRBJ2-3	CASSIVGDRGYTQYF
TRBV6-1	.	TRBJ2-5	CASSGPTFQETQYF
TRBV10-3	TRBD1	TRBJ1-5	CAISGGQGNNQPQHF
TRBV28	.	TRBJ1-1	CASSFSEEGTEAFF
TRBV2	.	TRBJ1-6	CASSGALGQGGNSPLHF
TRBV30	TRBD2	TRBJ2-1	CAWNLAGSYNEQFF
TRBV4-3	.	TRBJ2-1	CASSQVLAPSSYNEQFF
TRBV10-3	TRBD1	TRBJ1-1	CAISETGTGNREAFF
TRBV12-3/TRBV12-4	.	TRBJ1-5	CASREQGSSNQPQHF
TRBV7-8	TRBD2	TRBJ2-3	CASSLERDPTDTQYF
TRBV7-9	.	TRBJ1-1	CASSPVQGNTEAFF
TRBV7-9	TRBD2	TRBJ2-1	CASSLVGLAAHEQFF
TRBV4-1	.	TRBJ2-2	CASRPNGNTGELFF
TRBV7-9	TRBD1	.	CASSYIPGQGVNEQYF
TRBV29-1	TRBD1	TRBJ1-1	CSVSTGSNTEAFF
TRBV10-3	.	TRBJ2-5	CAISESISQETQYF
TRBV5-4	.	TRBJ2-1	CASSRGANEQFF
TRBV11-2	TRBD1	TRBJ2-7	CASSPSRDQGASGEQYF
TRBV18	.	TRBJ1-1	CASSPPGGPEAFF
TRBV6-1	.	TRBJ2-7	CASRPRQETYEQYF
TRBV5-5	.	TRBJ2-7	CASSLDRRGAMLEGVPYEQYF
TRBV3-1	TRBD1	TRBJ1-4	CASSRQGALGEKLFF
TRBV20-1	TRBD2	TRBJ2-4	CSARPGTSGGLAKNIQYF
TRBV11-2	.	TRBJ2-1	CASSQENQYNEQFF
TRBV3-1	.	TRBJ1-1	CASSQNRQAEVFF
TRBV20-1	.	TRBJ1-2	CSAQARGYTF
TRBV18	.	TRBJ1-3	CASSPGRTSGNTIYF
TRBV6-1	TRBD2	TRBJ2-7	CASSGGLAGIYEQYF
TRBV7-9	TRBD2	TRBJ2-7	CASSPPSREGFEQYF
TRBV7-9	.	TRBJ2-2	CASSSGSSGELFF
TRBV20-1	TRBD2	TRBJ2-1	CSAPAGGLYEQFF
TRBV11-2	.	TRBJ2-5	CASSRQVAETQYF
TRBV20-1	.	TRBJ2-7	CSASRRLSSYEQYF
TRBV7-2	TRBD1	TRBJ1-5	CASSLGHGTGVRQPQHF
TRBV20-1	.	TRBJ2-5	CSATKRTEETQYF
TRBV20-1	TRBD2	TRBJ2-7	CSARDPGTSGRYEQYF
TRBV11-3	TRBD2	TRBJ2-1	CASSVVAGSYNEQFF
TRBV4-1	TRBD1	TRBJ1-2	CASSHNDRGGYYTF
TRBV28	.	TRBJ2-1	CASSDGVPPHEQFF
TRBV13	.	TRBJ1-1	CASSLGREGEAFF
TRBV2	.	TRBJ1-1	CASSELQNTEAFF